Presented here are 19 T cell receptor beta chains from one specimen sequenced in a study of T cells after yellow fever vaccination. TCRdb called the 5' RACE reads again in MiXCR, with one record for every CDR3 protein. The sample records approximately 300,000 distinct CDR3 sequences, around 6.8% being singletons. The sequenced sample was PBMCs, obtained roughly 47 days after the first yellow fever vaccination. Source of these receptors: a man younger than 35 who received the YFV17D yellow fever vaccine.

This clonotype was counted once. This rearrangement joins TRBV20-1 to TRBJ2-5, with 7 bases identical to TRBD1. CDR1 DFQATT and CDR2 SNEGSKA come from the germline V gene (reference sequence). V lost 3 bases to trimming and J lost 1 base; unmatched junction nucleotides: 8. There are 15 residues in the CDR3. This CDR3 reads CSARSPGQTQETQYF. The CDR3 coding sequence is TGCAGTGCTAGGAGTCCGGGACAGACCCAAGAGACCCAGTACTTC.

V and J are TRBV18 and TRBJ1-2; the D is unclear. V gave up 2 bases and J gave up 8 bases, with 6 bases separating them. This CDR3 comprises 11 residues. From germline, CDR1 is KGHSH and CDR2 LQKENI. The CDR3 spells CASSPGLGYTF. The CDR3 nucleotides read TGTGCCAGCTCACCAGGGCTCGGCTACACCTTC.

The rearrangement uses TRBV29-1 and TRBJ2-5, with D maybe TRBD1 (6 bases). The germline V gene has CDR1 SQVTM and CDR2 ANQGSEA. The CDR3 runs to 17 residues. V was clipped by 0 bases and J by 2 bases, with 19 bases between them. The CDR3, as DNA: TGCAGCGTTGAAGATCTTCGTACAGGGTCGGGGCAAGAGACCCAGTACTTC. It encodes CSVEDLRTGSGQETQYF.

The rearrangement uses TRBV5-1 and TRBJ2-5; weak D call: TRBD2 (5 bases). The germline V gene encodes CDR1 SGHRS and CDR2 YFSETQ. The CDR3 consists of 14 residues. Trimming took 3 bases from V and 7 from J, leaving 16 bases between them. CDR3 nucleotide sequence: TGCGCCAGCAGCTATGGTCGGGGTGCTGCGACCCAGTACTTC. It translates to CASSYGRGAATQYF.

The CDR3 DNA is TGCAGCGTTGAAGAGTCCGGGACAGGGGGTCGCGAGCAGTACTTC. Translating gives CSVEESGTGGREQYF. The chain employs TRBV29-1 and TRBJ2-7, with TRBD1 matching over 11 bases. Looked up from germline, CDR1 is SQVTM and CDR2 is ANQGSEA. CDR3 length equals 15 residues. The V gene end was trimmed by 0 bases and the J gene end by 6 bases; junction bases not matched to a gene: 7.

This clonotype occurred a few times. The chain combines TRBV20-1 with TRBJ2-1; a weak D match, TRBD2 (5 bases). The CDR3 totals 16 residues. The V and J ends lost 1 base and 6 bases respectively, with 19 bases between them. CDR1 is DFQATT and CDR2 is SNEGSKA in the germline V gene (reference sequence). The DNA for the CDR3 is TGCAGTGCTAGAGTAATCTCTAGCCCAGGAATCAATGAGCAGTTCTTC. The encoded protein is CSARVISSPGINEQFF.

The CDR3 coding sequence is TGTGCCAGCAGTGAAGTCTCGGACGCCGATTATGGCTACACCTTC. Residues: CASSEVSDADYGYTF. The rearrangement links TRBV6-1 to TRBJ1-2; D not certain. V was trimmed by 1 base and J by 5 bases, leaving 14 bases between them. The CDR3 has 15 residues. Looked up from germline, CDR1 is MNHNS and CDR2 is SASEGT.

This clonotype was seen ten or more times. The CDR3 coding sequence is TGCGCCAGCAGCTTGGCCGGATGGTCTAGCACAGATACGCAGTATTTT. Its protein is CASSLAGWSSTDTQYF. The rearrangement links TRBV5-1 to TRBJ2-3, with D unresolved. The CDR3 runs to 16 residues. CDR1 is SGHRS, CDR2 YFSETQ, per germline. The V end lost 0 bases, the J end lost 0 bases, and 11 bases lay between the germline ends.

This clonotype showed up just a few times. The CDR3 loop is CSVRTGTAEKLFF. The CDR3 bases are TGCAGCGTTCGGACAGGGACGGCTGAAAAACTGTTTTTT. The chain has TRBV29-1 and TRBJ1-4, with 8 nucleotides matching TRBD1. Germline CDR1 is SQVTM and CDR2 is ANQGSEA. The CDR3 totals 13 residues. V was clipped by 5 bases and J by 7 bases; unmatched bases: 6. The full variable domain, rest sourced from reference TRBV29-1 and TRBJ1-4, is SAVISQKPSRDICQRGTSLTIQCQVDSQVTMMFWYRQQPGQSLTLIATANQGSEATYESGFVIDKFPISRPNLTFSTLTVSNMSPEDSSIYLCSVRTGTAEKLFFGSGTQLSVL.

This clonotype occurred a few times. This chain connects TRBV7-9 to TRBJ1-4; maybe TRBD1 (6 bases). This CDR3 region has 17 residues. Trimming took off 1 base at V and 4 bases at J, with 16 bases between the two ends. Germline V lookup: CDR1 SEHNR, CDR2 FQNEAQ (reference sequence). The CDR3 coding sequence is TGTGCCAGCAGCTTAGGTCCCAGGGGCTACGGTAATGAAAAACTGTTTTTT. Translated: CASSLGPRGYGNEKLFF.

This clonotype turned up a few times. V and J are TRBV6-2 or TRBV6-3 and TRBJ1-1; D is perhaps TRBD1 (6 bases). The CDR3 is 13 residues long. Germline values: CDR1 MNHEY, CDR2 SVGEGT. The V gene lost 5 bases and the J gene lost 2 bases, with 9 bases spanning the gap. The CDR3 DNA reads as TGTGCCAGCAGTGCGGACAGTAACACTGAAGCTTTCTTT. It specifies CASSADSNTEAFF.

V usage is TRBV30 and J usage is TRBJ2-1; D possibly corresponds to TRBD2 (6 bases). Germline-derived CDR1 and CDR2 are GTSNPN and SVGIG (reference sequence). V was shortened by 0 bases and J by 6 bases, with 12 bases between the two germline ends. The CDR3 sequence is 14 residues long. The chain's CDR3 is CAWSVLGLGNEQFF. CDR3 DNA sequence: TGTGCCTGGAGTGTACTGGGACTCGGCAATGAGCAGTTCTTC.

The rearrangement joins TRBV6-5 to TRBJ2-4, with D maybe TRBD1 (5 bases). The CDR3 is 16 residues long. The germline V gene has CDR1 MNHEY and CDR2 SVGAGI. Trimming shortened V by 0 bases and J by 1 base, and 10 bases separated the two germline ends. For the CDR3, the DNA is TGTGCCAGCAGTTACTCGATGGGGCGCGCCAAAAACATTCAGTACTTC. The encoded protein is CASSYSMGRAKNIQYF.

This clonotype turned up a few times. The rearrangement uses TRBV24-1 and TRBJ1-5; a possible D gene is TRBD1 (5 bases). V lost 11 bases to trimming and J lost 2 bases, with 12 bases between them. Germline V gene lookup returns CDR1 KGHDR and CDR2 SFDVKD. This CDR3 has 13 amino acids. The CDR3, as DNA: TGTGCCATCTCGGGGGGTGGCAATCAGCCCCAGCATTTT. Translated: CAISGGGNQPQHF.

The V call is TRBV6-1, the J call TRBJ2-5; the D gene is possibly TRBD1 (6 bases). The length of the CDR3 is 16 residues. Germline lookup yields CDR1 MNHNS and CDR2 SASEGT. V was pared by 6 bases and J by 0 bases, with 17 bases between. The CDR3 is CASRAGDGLYQETQYF. The CDR3 nucleotides are TGTGCCAGCAGAGCAGGGGACGGTTTGTACCAAGAGACCCAGTACTTC.

This clonotype appeared many times. V and J are TRBV11-2 and TRBJ1-1; 8 nucleotides agree with TRBD1. The germline V gene encodes CDR1 SGHAT and CDR2 FQNNGV. V gave up 0 bases and J gave up 1 base; unmatched junction bases: 7. The CDR3 runs 17 residues. The CDR3 loop reads CASSLERQGAWNTEAFF. In nucleotides, the CDR3 is TGTGCCAGCAGCTTAGAACGCCAGGGGGCATGGAACACTGAAGCTTTCTTT.

This clonotype was counted a few times. The genes are TRBV4-2 and TRBJ2-1, with a weak D call TRBD2 (6 bases). With 1 base removed from V and 5 bases from J, the gap between germline ends came to 21 bases. The CDR3 is 18 residues long. Germline assignment: CDR1 LGHNA and CDR2 YNFKEQ. The CDR3 protein is CASSQVGRGIIRNNEQFF. CDR3 coding DNA: TGTGCCAGCAGCCAAGTTGGCCGGGGGATCATCCGGAACAATGAGCAGTTCTTC.

This chain uses TRBV7-3 with TRBJ2-1, with TRBD2 matching over 11 bases. Germline lookup yields CDR1 SGHTA and CDR2 FQGTGA. The J segment lost 3 bases and the V segment lost 5 bases, leaving 9 bases of the junction unmatched. The CDR3 contains 17 residues. This CDR3 reads CASSPSLLAGVYNEQFF. The CDR3, as DNA: TGTGCCAGCAGCCCATCCCTACTAGCGGGGGTCTACAATGAGCAGTTCTTC.

This clonotype was observed a handful of times. The V call is TRBV7-8, the J call TRBJ1-1; possibly TRBD1 for D (6 bases). CDR1 is SGHVS, CDR2 FQNEAQ, per germline. The CDR3 extends over 16 amino acids. Trimming took 1 base from V and 2 from J, leaving 14 bases between them. This CDR3 reads CASSLVGGALNTEAFF. CDR3 bases: TGTGCCAGCAGCTTAGTTGGGGGGGCTCTTAACACTGAAGCTTTCTTT.